This T cell receptor (beta chain) was sequenced during a study of STAT5B mutations in CD4+ large granular lymphocyte leukemia. Remarks on this clone: As yet, its antigen is unknown. Other DNA sequences in the sample encode the same CDR3.

The V and J ends lost 4 bases and 5 bases, in that order; junction bases with no gene match: 6. Germline CDR1 reads SNHLY; CDR2 reads FYNNEI. CDR3 length: 15 amino acids. The study, taken as a whole, reports: Compared with healthy controls (2/35), patient top clones favored TRBV06 (8/27).

Sequenced by immunoSEQ multiplex PCR; TCRdb stores in-frame clones only, minus some. This table has fewer than 40,000 clones, 76% appearing once. This sequence was found in a human donor in good health. The chain combines TRBV2 with TRBJ2-2; 8 positions agree with TRBD1. Sequencing used CD4+ T cells from blood buffy coats. This CDR3 reads CASSGGTGYTGELFF. Written as DNA, the CDR3 is TGTGCCAGCAGTGGCGGGACAGGTTATACCGGGGAGCTGTTTTTT. The variable domain in full, completed from reference TRBV2 and TRBJ2-2, reads EPEVTQTPSHQVTQMGQEVILRCVPISNHLYFYWYRQILGQKVEFLVSFYNNEISEKSEIFDDQFSVERPDGSNFTLKIRSTKLEDSAMYFCASSGGTGYTGELFFGEGSRLTVL.